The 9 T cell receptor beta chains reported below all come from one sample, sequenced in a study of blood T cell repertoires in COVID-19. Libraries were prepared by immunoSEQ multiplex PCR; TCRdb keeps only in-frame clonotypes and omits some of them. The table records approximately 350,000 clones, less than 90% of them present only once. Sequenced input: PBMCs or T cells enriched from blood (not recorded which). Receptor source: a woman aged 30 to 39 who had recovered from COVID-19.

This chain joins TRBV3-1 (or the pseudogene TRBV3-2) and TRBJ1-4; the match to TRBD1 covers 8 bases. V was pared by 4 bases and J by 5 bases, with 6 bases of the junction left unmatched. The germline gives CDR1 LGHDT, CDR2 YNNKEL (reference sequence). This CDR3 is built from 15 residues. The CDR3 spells CASSPYGQGNEKLFF. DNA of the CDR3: TGTGCCAGCAGCCCCTACGGACAGGGAAATGAAAAACTGTTTTTT.

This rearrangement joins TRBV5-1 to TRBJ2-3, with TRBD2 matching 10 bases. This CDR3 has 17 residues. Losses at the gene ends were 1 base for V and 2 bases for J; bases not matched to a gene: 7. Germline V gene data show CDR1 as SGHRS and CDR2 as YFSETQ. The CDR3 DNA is TGCGCCAGCAGCTTGTCGACTAGCGGGCCCTTCACAGATACGCAGTATTTT. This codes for CASSLSTSGPFTDTQYF.

DNA of the CDR3: TGTGCCAGCAGACCCACGACACAGTACTCTGGAAACACCATATATTTT. This encodes CASRPTTQYSGNTIYF. This chain joins TRBV27 and TRBJ1-3; no reliable D call. The CDR3 loop spans 16 amino acids. CDR1 and CDR2 (germline): MNHEY, SMNVEV (reference sequence). V was clipped by 6 bases and J by 0 bases, with 15 bases between them.

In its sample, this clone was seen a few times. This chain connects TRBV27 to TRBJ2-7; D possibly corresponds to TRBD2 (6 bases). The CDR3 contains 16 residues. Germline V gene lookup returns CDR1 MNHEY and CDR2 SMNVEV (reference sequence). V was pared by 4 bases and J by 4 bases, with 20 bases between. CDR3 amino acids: CASSSLFPGRGYEQYF. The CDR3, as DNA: TGTGCCAGCAGTTCCCTTTTTCCGGGACGGGGGTACGAGCAGTACTTC.

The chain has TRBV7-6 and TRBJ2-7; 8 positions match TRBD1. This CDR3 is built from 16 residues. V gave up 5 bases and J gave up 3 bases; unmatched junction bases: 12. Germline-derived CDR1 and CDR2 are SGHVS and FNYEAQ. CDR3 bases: TGTGCCAGCAGCCAGGACGGACAGGGCACCTTCTACGAGCAGTACTTC. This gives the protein CASSQDGQGTFYEQYF.

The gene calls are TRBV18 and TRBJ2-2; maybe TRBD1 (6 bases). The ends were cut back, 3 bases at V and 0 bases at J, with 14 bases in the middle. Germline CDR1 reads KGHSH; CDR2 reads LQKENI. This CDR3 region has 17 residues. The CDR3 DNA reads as TGTGCCAGCTCACCCCTCGCAGGGGACGCGAACACCGGGGAGCTGTTTTTT. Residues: CASSPLAGDANTGELFF.

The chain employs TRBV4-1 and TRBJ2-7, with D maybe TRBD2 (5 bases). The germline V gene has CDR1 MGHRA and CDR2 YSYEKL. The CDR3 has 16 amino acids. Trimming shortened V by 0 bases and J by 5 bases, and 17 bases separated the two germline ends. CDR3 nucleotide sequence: TGCGCCAGCAGCCAAGATATATCCGGACTTCCAAACGAGCAGTACTTC. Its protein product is CASSQDISGLPNEQYF.

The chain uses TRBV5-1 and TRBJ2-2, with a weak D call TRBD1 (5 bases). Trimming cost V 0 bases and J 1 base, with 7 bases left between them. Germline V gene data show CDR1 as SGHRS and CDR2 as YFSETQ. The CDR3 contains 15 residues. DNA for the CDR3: TGCGCCAGCAGCTTGGCACAGGTGAACACCGGGGAGCTGTTTTTT. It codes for CASSLAQVNTGELFF.

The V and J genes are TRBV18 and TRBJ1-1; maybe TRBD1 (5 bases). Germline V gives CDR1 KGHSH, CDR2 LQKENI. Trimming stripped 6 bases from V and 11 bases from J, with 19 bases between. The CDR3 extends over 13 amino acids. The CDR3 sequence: CASSSTGLQAAFF. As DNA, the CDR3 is TGTGCCAGCTCTTCAACGGGACTTCAGGCGGCTTTCTTT.